The 28 T cell receptor beta chains reported below all come from one sample, sequenced in a study of T-cell memory formation after mild COVID-19. TCRdb passed the 5' RACE reads through MiXCR, listing each CDR3 protein once. The repertoire includes about 500,000 distinct CDR3 sequences, approximately 20% of them detected once, and around 12% sits in the top ten. The sample was PBMCs or a T cell subset sorted from them (not recorded which). The source of these receptors is an adult woman who had mild COVID-19 (a few samples of this study predate the infection). Cell type and time point are not known.

The chain combines TRBV20-1 with TRBJ2-5, with D unresolved. Germline loops: CDR1 DFQATT, CDR2 SNEGSKA (reference sequence). V lost 0 bases to trimming and J lost 0 bases, with 8 bases between them. This CDR3 comprises 14 residues. The CDR3 DNA sequence: TGCAGTGCTAGAGAGGACCTGTACCAAGAGACCCAGTACTTC. It translates to CSAREDLYQETQYF.

The chain links TRBV7-9 to TRBJ1-2; TRBD1 aligns across 10 bases. J lost 5 bases, V lost 3 bases, and 9 bases had no gene match. Per the germline V gene, CDR1 is SEHNR and CDR2 is FQNEAQ (reference sequence). This CDR3 contains 16 residues. The CDR3 DNA reads TGTGCCAGCAGCTTGACACGGACAGGGGGAAGGTATGGCTACACCTTC. It specifies CASSLTRTGGRYGYTF.

This clonotype was seen more than once but under ten times. The chain carries TRBV4-2 and TRBJ2-7; 9 positions match TRBD1. Germline V gene sequence: CDR1 LGHNA, CDR2 YNFKEQ. The CDR3 is made up of 15 amino acids. The V segment lost 0 bases and the J segment 0 bases; nucleotides outside the gene matches: 0. CDR3: CASSQEDRGSYEQYF. In DNA form, the CDR3 reads TGTGCCAGCAGCCAAGAGGACAGGGGCTCCTACGAGCAGTACTTC.

The chain joins TRBV10-2 to TRBJ2-3, with TRBD2 matching 13 bases. CDR1 is WSHSY, CDR2 SAAADI, per germline. The CDR3 length is 16 residues. V lost 5 bases, J lost 2 bases, and 4 bases stayed unmatched. The CDR3 DNA is TGCGCCAGCAGTAAACTAGCGGGAGGGATCACAGATACGCAGTATTTT. Translated, it gives CASSKLAGGITDTQYF.

This clonotype showed up just a few times. V usage is TRBV27 and J usage is TRBJ2-1, with D perhaps matching TRBD1 (6 bases). V lost 2 bases to trimming and J lost 12 bases, with 14 bases between them. Germline CDR1 MNHEY, CDR2 SMNVEV (reference sequence). This CDR3 contains 13 residues. The CDR3 loop is CASSLGLGAVQFF. CDR3 coding DNA: TGTGCCAGCAGTTTAGGGTTGGGGGCGGTGCAGTTCTTC.

The V call is TRBV7-2, the J call TRBJ2-3; no clear D. The CDR3 totals 16 residues. CDR1 SGHTA and CDR2 FQGNSA come from the germline V gene. V lost 6 bases to trimming and J lost 0 bases, with 16 bases between them. In DNA, the CDR3 is TGTGCCAGCAGTCAAAAGCTGGGATACAGCACAGATACGCAGTATTTT. Encoded protein: CASSQKLGYSTDTQYF.

This clonotype was seen only a few times. CDR3 DNA sequence: TGCGCCAGCAGCCAAGTAACAGGACTAATCGGAAACACCATATATTTT. Protein product: CASSQVTGLIGNTIYF. The chain recombines TRBV4-1 with TRBJ1-3; D perhaps matches TRBD1 (5 bases). The length of the CDR3 is 16 residues. Trimming removed 1 base from V and 4 bases from J, with 14 bases in between. Germline CDR1 and CDR2: MGHRA and YSYEKL.

J is TRBJ1-4 and V is TRBV4-1; no clear D gene. The length of the CDR3 is 12 residues. Trimming left V 5 bases short and J 9 bases short, with 10 bases between. Germline V lookup: CDR1 MGHRA, CDR2 YSYEKL. The CDR3: CASSKGGKKLFF. The CDR3 DNA reads as TGCGCCAGCAGCAAAGGAGGAAAAAAACTGTTTTTT.

CDR3 nucleotides: TGTGCCACCAGTGCGTCAGGGGGCTCTAACAATCAGCCCCAGCATTTT. Translating it yields CATSASGGSNNQPQHF. The gene calls are TRBV24-1 and TRBJ1-5; 8 bases align to TRBD1. With 5 bases clipped from V and 3 bases from J, the junction kept 8 bases outside the gene matches. The CDR3 has 16 amino acids. Germline CDR1 reads KGHDR; CDR2 reads SFDVKD.

V and J are TRBV12-3 or TRBV12-4 and TRBJ2-7; D uncertain. Trimming cost V 6 bases and J 6 bases, with 27 bases left between them. CDR3 size: 17 residues. This chain's CDR3 is CASSPETLIERLGEQYF. CDR3 bases: TGTGCCAGCAGCCCCGAGACGCTCATCGAAAGGTTGGGCGAGCAGTACTTC.

This clonotype was counted between two and nine times. CDR3 bases: TGTGCCAGCAGTTCGGGAGAGACCTATGGCTACACCTTC. This sequence encodes CASSSGETYGYTF. This chain joins TRBV12-3 or TRBV12-4 and TRBJ1-2, with unresolved D. Trimming removed 4 bases from V and 4 bases from J, with 10 bases in between. The CDR3 contains 13 residues.

This chain joins TRBV12-3 or TRBV12-4 and TRBJ2-4; 8 nucleotides align to TRBD2. The ends lost 3 bases at V and 0 bases at J; junction bases unmatched: 7. This CDR3 region has 17 residues. As DNA, the CDR3 is TGTGCCAGCAGTTTTAGTAGCGGGACCGTAGCCAAAAACATTCAGTACTTC. Protein sequence: CASSFSSGTVAKNIQYF.

This chain links TRBV23-1 with TRBJ1-1; 9 nucleotides align to TRBD1. TRBV23-1 is labeled an ORF, and its function is uncertain. V lost 5 bases, J lost 1 base, and 8 bases stayed unmatched. This CDR3 region has 16 residues. The CDR3, as DNA: TGCGCCAGCAGTAAGATTCCGGGACAGGGGAACACTGAAGCTTTCTTT. Translating it yields CASSKIPGQGNTEAFF.

This clonotype was seen a few times. The chain links TRBV11-2 to TRBJ2-7, with D perhaps matching TRBD2 (6 bases). The germline gives CDR1 SGHAT, CDR2 FQNNGV. Trimming shortened V by 1 base and J by 0 bases, and 16 bases separated the two germline ends. The CDR3 is made up of 17 amino acids. The DNA for the CDR3 is TGTGCCAGCAGCTTAGCCCTAGGACGGGGGAGCTCCTACGAGCAGTACTTC. Encoded protein: CASSLALGRGSSYEQYF.

This clonotype was recorded a few times. V gene TRBV24-1 combines with J gene TRBJ2-1; 7 nucleotides align to TRBD2. The CDR3 length is 15 residues. The germline V gene has CDR1 KGHDR and CDR2 SFDVKD. Trimming took 2 bases from V and 2 from J; bases not matched to a gene: 2. The DNA of the CDR3 is TGTGCCACCAGTGATTATGGACTAGCCTACAATGAGCAGTTCTTC. Protein product: CATSDYGLAYNEQFF.

The V gene is TRBV29-1, the J gene TRBJ1-2; 7 bases align to TRBD1. V was clipped by 0 bases and J by 4 bases; unmatched bases: 8. Germline CDR1 reads SQVTM; CDR2 reads ANQGSEA. The CDR3 spans 15 residues. DNA for the CDR3: TGCAGCGTTGAAGATCCACAGGGGTCGGGCTATGGCTACACCTTC. It codes for CSVEDPQGSGYGYTF.

This clonotype was seen a handful of times. CDR3 coding DNA: TGTGCCAGTAGTCTGGGAGGCGCCGTACCCTACGAGCAGTACTTC. This gives the protein CASSLGGAVPYEQYF. The chain joins TRBV19 to TRBJ2-7, with D perhaps TRBD2 (6 bases). The V end was cut by 5 bases, the J end by 2 bases, with 16 bases between. CDR3 length: 15 amino acids. Germline CDR1 LNHDA, CDR2 SQIVND (reference sequence).

The chain couples TRBV12-3 or TRBV12-4 to TRBJ2-3, with D maybe TRBD1 (6 bases). The V end was cut by 2 bases, the J end by 4 bases, with 19 bases between. The CDR3 is made up of 17 amino acids. The CDR3 bases are TGTGCCAGCAGTTTACAGGGACACAGTCCGTATTCAGATACGCAGTATTTT. Its translation is CASSLQGHSPYSDTQYF.

J is TRBJ1-1 and V is TRBV2, with 7 bases that match TRBD1. J gave up 0 bases and V 4 bases, and 8 bases lay outside the gene matches. Germline values: CDR1 SNHLY, CDR2 FYNNEI. The CDR3 extends over 16 amino acids. CDR3 DNA sequence: TGTGCCAGCAGTGTCGAGGGGGCGACAATGAACACTGAAGCTTTCTTT. It specifies CASSVEGATMNTEAFF.

In this sample, this clonotype turned up a few times. This chain uses TRBV12-3 or TRBV12-4 with TRBJ2-1, with D perhaps assigned TRBD1 or TRBD2 (5 bases each). The CDR3 runs to 14 residues. V gave up 7 bases and J gave up 8 bases, with 18 bases separating them. The DNA of the CDR3 is TGTGCCAGCACGGGGCAGGACGTATGGGATGAGCAGTTCTTC. Translation: CASTGQDVWDEQFF.

In this sample, this clonotype turned up a few times. The chain employs TRBV2 and TRBJ2-4; D is tentatively TRBD1 or TRBD2 (5 bases each). The CDR3 contains 12 residues. The germline gives CDR1 SNHLY, CDR2 FYNNEI. Trimming shortened V by 6 bases and J by 16 bases, and 19 bases separated the two germline ends. CDR3 protein: CASSRDAGLKYF. CDR3 nucleotide sequence: TGTGCCAGCAGCCGGGACGCCGGCCTGAAATACTTC. Supplemented by reference TRBV2 and TRBJ2-4, the full variable domain reads EPEVTQTPSHQVTQMGQEVILRCVPISNHLYFYWYRQILGQKVEFLVSFYNNEISEKSEIFDDQFSVERPDGSNFTLKIRSTKLEDSAMYFCASSRDAGLKYFGAGTRLSVL.

This clonotype was observed a few times. The chain joins TRBV5-1 to TRBJ2-3; D tentatively fits TRBD1 or TRBD2 (6 bases each). Germline-derived CDR1 and CDR2 are SGHRS and YFSETQ. This CDR3 has 16 amino acids. V was cut by 0 bases and J by 3 bases, with 14 bases left in between. CDR3 bases: TGCGCCAGCAGCTTGGCAGAGGGGGGTACAACAGATACGCAGTATTTT. Its protein product is CASSLAEGGTTDTQYF.

V usage is TRBV4-3 and J usage is TRBJ2-1; 10 nucleotides align to TRBD2. V lost 4 bases, J lost 7 bases, and 7 bases stayed unmatched. CDR3 length equals 15 residues. CDR1 LGHNA and CDR2 YSLEER come from the germline V gene. This CDR3 reads CASSRTSGAKNEQFF. DNA for the CDR3: TGCGCCAGCAGCCGGACTAGCGGAGCTAAGAATGAGCAGTTCTTC.

This clonotype was observed a handful of times. The CDR3 region is CASSLRLAGLPDTQYF. In DNA form, the CDR3 reads TGTGCCAGCAGTTTAAGATTAGCGGGACTACCCGATACGCAGTATTTT. The rearrangement links TRBV12-3 or TRBV12-4 to TRBJ2-3, with 8 bases that match TRBD2. The CDR3 contains 16 residues. V dropped 2 bases and J dropped 6; count of bases not matched to a gene: 10.

This clonotype came up a few times. The chain employs TRBV5-1 and TRBJ2-1, with 9 bases that match TRBD1. V shed 4 bases and J 0 bases; nucleotides not matched to a gene: 5. Germline CDR1 SGHRS, CDR2 YFSETQ. The CDR3 runs 16 residues. The CDR3 DNA sequence: TGCGCCAGCAGCACCCGACAGGGGGTCTCCTACAATGAGCAGTTCTTC. Translating it yields CASSTRQGVSYNEQFF.

This clonotype was picked up many times. V is TRBV5-1 and J is TRBJ1-1; 8 bases align to TRBD1. Germline V gene sequence: CDR1 SGHRS, CDR2 YFSETQ. V trimming: 0 bases; J trimming: 5 bases; junction bases outside the gene matches: 6. CDR3 length: 15 residues. CDR3 amino acids: CASSLAGTGGTEAFF. For the CDR3, the DNA is TGCGCCAGCAGCTTGGCCGGGACAGGCGGAACTGAAGCTTTCTTT.

The rearrangement joins TRBV9 to TRBJ1-2; TRBD1 aligns across 7 bases. The CDR3 extends over 15 amino acids. Trimming took 3 bases from V and 2 from J; bases not matched to a gene: 7. Per the germline V gene, CDR1 is SGDLS and CDR2 is YYNGEE. DNA of the CDR3: TGTGCCAGCAGCGGGGGACAGCCTGACAACTATGGCTACACCTTC. Protein product: CASSGGQPDNYGYTF.

This chain uses TRBV29-1 with TRBJ2-4; D gene ambiguous. This CDR3 is built from 11 residues. Trimming pared 4 bases from V and 9 bases from J, leaving 10 bases between. The germline V gene encodes CDR1 SQVTM and CDR2 ANQGSEA. CDR3 in DNA: TGCAGCGTTGTTACGGGTAGCATTCAGTACTTC. Translation: CSVVTGSIQYF.